This T cell receptor (beta chain) originates from a study of Graves' ophthalmopathy and Graves' hyperthyroidism. Overall study context: Peripheral blood sampling occurred at initial diagnosis, before any treatment.

V gave up 5 bases and J gave up 5 bases; unmatched junction bases: 11. The CDR3 spans 15 residues. Amplified material comprised TCR beta CDR3 regions derived from RNA transcripts. After a first-round RT-PCR with HTBI primers, a second-round multiplex PCR was run. A single record per CDR3 protein comes from TCRdb applying MiXCR to the multiplex PCR reads. Here the sample spans approximately 160,000 distinct CDR3 sequences, 30% to 45% being singletons. Study outcomes and limitations: Appearing in blood as well were most expanded thyroid clonotypes above 0.001 frequency. The model's ophthalmopathy progression predictions had around 67% sensitivity and less than 85% specificity.

Of note for this clonotype: Antigen unknown.

Material for sequencing was peripheral blood. This chain uses TRBV12-3 or TRBV12-4 with TRBJ1-1; TRBD1 matches at 7 bases. The sequence derives from a woman in her 40s with Graves' ophthalmopathy. DNA of the CDR3: TGTGCCAGCAGTGACTGGACAGGCAGGTTTACTGAAGCTTTCTTT. Encoded protein: CASSDWTGRFTEAFF.